The sample holds many counts of the clone carrying this T cell receptor beta chain. Antigen specificity is unknown. This entry belongs to a study of breast tumors, draining lymph nodes, adjacent tissues. Study results and caveats: Most tumor T cells seemingly derive from lymph node, then expand in tumor. Luminal-like breast cancer showed significantly higher tumor–nontumor repertoire similarity than basal-like. Tumor TCR diversity was below lymph nodes but above nontumor tissue. The lymph node origin of tumor T cells was framed as consistent with a hypothesis, not demonstrated.

Breast cancer patients provided tissue from their axillary draining lymph nodes. V lost 4 bases and J lost 3, with 13 bases in between. The CDR3 covers 15 residues. CDR1 SGDLS and CDR2 YYNGEE come from the germline V gene. TCRdb called the multiplex PCR reads again in MiXCR, with one record for every CDR3 protein. The data hold approximately 190,000 distinct CDR3 sequences, with about 32% observed a single time. This chain uses TRBV9 with TRBJ2-2, with TRBD1 as a possible D gene (6 bases). The TCR comes from a female donor with breast cancer. Some clones in this sample may be carry-over from other donors' samples. Sequencing used axillary lymph node tissue. The CDR3 bases are TGTGCCAGCAGCACCCGACAGGACCACACCGGGGAGCTGTTTTTT. It specifies CASSTRQDHTGELFF.